These 9 T cell receptor beta chains originate from one sample sequenced in a study of T-cell reconstitution after alpha-beta-depleted transplantation in children. Preparation of the TCRbeta library used unique molecular identifiers. MiXCR, run by TCRdb on the PCR reads, gives a single entry per CDR3 protein. The data show around 450,000 distinct CDR3 sequences, about 10% seen once. This specimen was PBMCs, taken before TCRalphabeta/CD19-depleted stem cell transplant. These receptors were taken from a child between 2 and 9 years old with inherited bone marrow failure, due to receive a stem cell transplant.

This clonotype was detected ten times or more. This chain uses TRBV27 with TRBJ2-3, with D hard to call. V dropped 5 bases and J dropped 7 bases, with 10 bases sitting between them. The CDR3 runs to 12 residues. Germline-derived CDR1 and CDR2 are MNHEY and SMNVEV (reference sequence). The CDR3 sequence: CASSPLGNTQYF. For the CDR3, the DNA is TGTGCCAGCAGTCCCCTAGGTAATACGCAGTATTTT.

This clonotype appeared many times. The CDR3 DNA sequence: TGTGCCAGCAGCCCCGGGCGGGCGGATAATTCACCCCTCCACTTT. This codes for CASSPGRADNSPLHF. The chain has TRBV5-5 and TRBJ1-6, with D unresolved. The CDR3 is made up of 15 amino acids. The V and J ends lost 4 bases and 5 bases respectively, with 13 bases between them. Germline CDR1 SGHKS, CDR2 YYEKEE (reference sequence).

This clonotype was seen ten or more times. V and J are TRBV6-2 or TRBV6-3 and TRBJ2-5, with D possibly being TRBD2 (6 bases). V was shortened by 8 bases and J by 0 bases, with 16 bases between the two germline ends. CDR1 and CDR2 (germline): MNHEY, SVGEGT. The CDR3 totals 15 residues. The CDR3 sequence: CASGRTPSYQETQYF. CDR3 nucleotides: TGTGCCAGCGGGAGGACACCATCGTACCAAGAGACCCAGTACTTC.

In its sample, this clonotype was seen a few times. The gene calls are TRBV27 and TRBJ2-3, with TRBD2 identical over 9 bases. The CDR3 contains 15 residues. Germline V gene data show CDR1 as MNHEY and CDR2 as SMNVEV (reference sequence). J gave up 4 bases and V 6 bases, and 8 bases lay outside the gene matches. The CDR3 bases are TGTGCCAGCAGGGATAGCGGGAGAAGAGCAGATACGCAGTATTTT. Protein sequence: CASRDSGRRADTQYF.

This clonotype was recorded many times. This chain links TRBV5-1 with TRBJ2-3, with a weak D call TRBD2 (6 bases). Germline assignment: CDR1 SGHRS and CDR2 YFSETQ. The length of the CDR3 is 16 residues. The germline V and J ends were trimmed by 0 bases and 1 base, with 12 bases remaining between them. CDR3 sequence reads: CASSLEWGVGTDTQYF. CDR3 sequence (DNA): TGCGCCAGCAGCTTGGAGTGGGGGGTCGGCACAGATACGCAGTATTTT.

This clonotype was counted many times. The CDR3 sequence: CAISESDRYNEQFF. The CDR3 nucleotides are TGTGCCATCAGTGAAAGCGACCGGTACAATGAGCAGTTCTTC. The rearrangement joins TRBV10-3 to TRBJ2-1; D unclear. Germline-derived CDR1 and CDR2 are ENHRY and SYGVKD. This CDR3 region has 14 residues. V was shortened by 3 bases and J by 4 bases, with 10 bases between the two germline ends.

In its sample, this clonotype was seen many times. The chain links TRBV29-1 to TRBJ2-2, with D possibly matching TRBD2 (5 bases). This CDR3 has 14 residues. CDR1 and CDR2 (germline): SQVTM, ANQGSEA. V gave up 6 bases and J gave up 5 bases, with 16 bases separating them. CDR3 in amino acids: CSVPDSRGTGELFF. The CDR3 bases are TGCAGCGTACCGGACTCCCGAGGGACCGGGGAGCTGTTTTTT.

In this sample, this clonotype turned up many times. The V gene is TRBV12-3 or TRBV12-4, the J gene TRBJ2-1, with 9 bases identical to TRBD2. Trimming at V came to 7 bases and at J to 8 bases, leaving 9 bases not matched to a gene. The CDR3 is 14 residues long. In DNA, the CDR3 is TGTGCCAGCACCTTTAGCGGGAGTCTTGATGAGCAGTTCTTC. It specifies CASTFSGSLDEQFF.

At least ten counts were recorded for this clonotype. The rearrangement uses TRBV10-3 and TRBJ1-1, with 9 positions matching TRBD1. With V trimmed by 6 bases and J by 5 bases, 13 bases remained unmatched. Germline V gives CDR1 ENHRY, CDR2 SYGVKD. CDR3 length: 16 residues. The CDR3 DNA reads TGTGCCATCAGAAAGGGACAGGGAAGTTTGGAGACTGAAGCTTTCTTT. This gives the protein CAIRKGQGSLETEAFF.